The 27 T cell receptor beta chains given below trace back to one sample, sequenced in a study of T cells in Graves' hyperthyroidism and ophthalmopathy. Amplified TCR beta CDR3 regions came from RNA transcripts. The HTBI primer set was used in a first-round RT-PCR of the TCR CDR3. TCRdb analysed the multiplex PCR reads with MiXCR anew, one entry per CDR3 protein. The sample has around 500,000 distinct CDR3 sequences, roughly 15% seen once. Sequencing was carried out using blood. The receptors stem from a woman aged 40 to 50 with Graves' hyperthyroidism.

This clonotype was recorded a few times. This chain joins TRBV20-1 and TRBJ2-4; D tentatively fits TRBD1 or TRBD2 (5 bases each). With 2 bases removed from V and 4 bases from J, the gap between germline ends came to 18 bases. The germline gives CDR1 DFQATT, CDR2 SNEGSKA (reference sequence). This CDR3 has 16 amino acids. The CDR3 spells CSARRDRGLTKNIQYF. CDR3 nucleotides: TGCAGTGCTAGACGGGACCGGGGATTAACTAAAAACATTCAGTACTTC.

In this sample, this clonotype turned up many times. The chain employs TRBV20-1 and TRBJ2-5; TRBD1 agrees at 9 bases. This CDR3 has 13 amino acids. V shed 5 bases, J shed 4 bases, and the junction held 5 bases outside the gene matches. In germline, CDR1 is DFQATT, CDR2 SNEGSKA (reference sequence). This CDR3 reads CSAGTGPRETQYF. Here the CDR3 DNA reads TGCAGTGCTGGGACAGGGCCGCGAGAGACCCAGTACTTC.

The table lists this clonotype with many counts. This chain uses TRBV3-1 with TRBJ1-1, with D possibly being TRBD1 (5 bases). This CDR3 spans 14 amino acids. Trimming removed 6 bases at V and 1 base at J, with 12 bases between. Germline values: CDR1 LGHDT, CDR2 YNNKEL (reference sequence). The CDR3 is CASSTMTANTEAFF. The CDR3 DNA is TGTGCCAGCAGTACCATGACAGCGAACACTGAAGCTTTCTTT.

This clonotype was seen a few times. The chain has TRBV9 and TRBJ2-4; tentatively, D is TRBD1 or TRBD2 (5 bases each). The V gene lost 4 bases and the J gene lost 8 bases, with 10 bases spanning the gap. CDR1 is SGDLS and CDR2 is YYNGEE in the germline V gene. The CDR3 has 12 amino acids. The CDR3 coding sequence is TGTGCCAGCAGCCCCGGGACGGACATTCAGTACTTC. It is translated as CASSPGTDIQYF.

This sequence joins TRBV6-1 and TRBJ2-1; TRBD2 matches at 10 bases. The CDR3 has 15 amino acids. J lost 8 bases, V lost 6 bases, and 10 bases had no gene match. Germline loops: CDR1 MNHNS, CDR2 SASEGT. The CDR3 coding sequence is TGTGCCAGCAGAGTAGCGGGAGGTCCTTCGGATGAGCAGTTCTTC. Protein product: CASRVAGGPSDEQFF.

This clonotype came up many times. The V call is TRBV24-1, the J call TRBJ1-1; the match to TRBD1 covers 7 bases. CDR1 is KGHDR and CDR2 is SFDVKD in the germline V gene. V lost 7 bases and J lost 5; bases outside the gene matches: 6. The CDR3 contains 13 residues. CDR3 residues: CATSLAGGTEAFF. For the CDR3, the DNA is TGTGCCACCAGCCTTGCAGGGGGTACTGAAGCTTTCTTT.

This clonotype has a handful of counts. The gene calls are TRBV15 and TRBJ1-1; D not certain. Per germline, CDR1 LNHNV and CDR2 YYDKDF (reference sequence). The CDR3 covers 13 residues. V lost 0 bases and J lost 2, with 4 bases in between. CDR3 coding DNA: TGTGCCACCAGCAGAGAACACAACACTGAAGCTTTCTTT. It encodes CATSREHNTEAFF. Full variable domain (remainder filled in from reference TRBV15 and TRBJ1-1): DAMVIQNPRYQVTQFGKPVTLSCSQTLNHNVMYWYQQKSSQAPKLLFHYYDKDFNNEADTPDNFQSRRPNTSFCFLDIRSPGLGDTAMYLCATSREHNTEAFFGQGTRLTVV.

This clonotype was found many times. This chain uses TRBV5-1 with TRBJ2-3, with D possibly matching TRBD2 (5 bases). V lost 3 bases, J lost 2 bases, and 10 bases lay in between. Germline V gene sequence: CDR1 SGHRS, CDR2 YFSETQ. The CDR3 is 14 amino acids. CDR3 nucleotides: TGCGCCAGCAGCTGGAGCGGATACACAGATACGCAGTATTTT. It yields the protein CASSWSGYTDTQYF.

The table lists this clonotype with many counts. The chain uses TRBV2 and TRBJ2-5; 7 nucleotides agree with TRBD1. The CDR3 runs to 14 residues. The V segment lost 6 bases and the J segment 3 bases; nucleotides outside the gene matches: 7. CDR1 and CDR2 (germline): SNHLY, FYNNEI. The CDR3, as DNA: TGTGCCAGCAGAGAGGGACAGATCAAAGAGACCCAGTACTTC. It specifies CASREGQIKETQYF.

A note on this clonotype: The junction departs from the called germline gene at one end, perhaps through a read error. The chain combines TRBV7-9 with TRBJ1-4; D might be TRBD1 (5 bases). Germline V gives CDR1 SEHNR, CDR2 FQNEAQ (reference sequence). The CDR3 has 15 amino acids. CDR3 in DNA: TGCGGGGGGAGAAAATTTGGGGTTGTACGTGAAAAACTGTTTTTT. This gives the protein CGGRKFGVVREKLFF.

This clonotype has only a few counts. The chain recombines TRBV6-6 with TRBJ1-2, with D unresolved. Looked up from germline, CDR1 is MNHNY and CDR2 is SVGAGI (reference sequence). The CDR3 is 13 amino acids. Trimming took 1 base from V and 4 from J, leaving 7 bases between them. The CDR3 is CASSYLEGYGYTF. For the CDR3, the DNA is TGTGCCAGCAGTTACTTAGAGGGCTATGGCTACACCTTC.

At least ten counts were recorded for this clonotype. V usage is TRBV28 and J usage is TRBJ2-7; 9 bases match TRBD1. Trimming at V came to 9 bases and at J to 6 bases, leaving 9 bases not matched to a gene. This CDR3 has 13 amino acids. Germline V lookup: CDR1 MDHEN, CDR2 SYDVKM. CDR3 nucleotides: TGTGCCAGTGGGGACAGGGTATATGGCGAGCAGTACTTC. This translates into CASGDRVYGEQYF.

This clonotype has a count of ten or more. The rearrangement links TRBV28 to TRBJ2-1; TRBD1 matches 9 bases. V dropped 1 base and J dropped 10; count of bases not matched to a gene: 8. The CDR3 is 15 residues long. The germline gives CDR1 MDHEN, CDR2 SYDVKM. DNA of the CDR3: TGTGCCAGCAGTTTATTCAAAACAGGGGGCAGAGAGCAGTTCTTC. It translates to CASSLFKTGGREQFF.

The sample holds many counts of this clonotype. A read error may produce the germline difference seen at one junction end. V gene TRBV20-1 combines with J gene TRBJ2-1; D is undetermined. The length of the CDR3 is 15 residues. Germline V gene data show CDR1 as DFQATT and CDR2 as SNEGSKA (reference sequence). CDR3 in DNA: TGCAGTGCCAGAGCCCTAGAGAGCTCCTACAATGAGCAGTTCTTC. Its translation is CSARALESSYNEQFF.

This chain joins TRBV27 and TRBJ2-7, with 7 positions matching TRBD1. Losses at the gene ends were 1 base for V and 0 bases for J; bases not matched to a gene: 6. Per the germline V gene, CDR1 is MNHEY and CDR2 is SMNVEV (reference sequence). This CDR3 has 16 residues. The CDR3: CASSLFQGVSSYEQYF. CDR3 DNA sequence: TGTGCCAGCAGTTTATTTCAGGGGGTGAGCTCCTACGAGCAGTACTTC.

V gene TRBV5-4 combines with J gene TRBJ2-2; TRBD1 agrees at 8 bases. Germline V gene lookup returns CDR1 SGHNT and CDR2 YYREEE (reference sequence). The CDR3 is 13 residues long. V was clipped by 2 bases and J by 7 bases; unmatched bases: 1. CDR3: CASSLTGGGELFF. CDR3 coding DNA: TGTGCCAGCAGCTTAACAGGGGGCGGGGAGCTGTTTTTT.

This clonotype has a count of ten or more. The V gene is TRBV30, the J gene TRBJ1-2, with 9 nucleotides matching TRBD1. CDR3 size: 15 residues. V gave up 3 bases and J gave up 5 bases; unmatched junction bases: 10. Germline-derived CDR1 and CDR2 are GTSNPN and SVGIG (reference sequence). CDR3 loop: CAWRNTTGGMYGYTF. The CDR3 bases are TGTGCCTGGAGAAACACGACAGGGGGGATGTATGGCTACACCTTC.

This clonotype was recorded at least ten times. The gene calls are TRBV11-2 and TRBJ2-3, with D hard to call. The CDR3 sequence is 15 residues long. Germline V gene data show CDR1 as SGHAT and CDR2 as FQNNGV. Trimming left V 3 bases short and J 4 bases short, with 14 bases between. The CDR3 DNA reads TGTGCCAGCAGCTTTCCCAACACCCCTCCAGATACGCAGTATTTT. Translating it yields CASSFPNTPPDTQYF. Supplemented by reference TRBV11-2 and TRBJ2-3, the full variable domain reads EAGVAQSPRYKIIEKRQSVAFWCNPISGHATLYWYQQILGQGPKLLIQFQNNGVVDDSQLPKDRFSAERLKGVDSTLKIQPAKLEDSAVYLCASSFPNTPPDTQYFGPGTRLTVL.

The CDR3 sequence: CASSDLTGSTQETQYF. For the CDR3, the DNA is TGTGCCAGCAGCGACCTAACGGGCAGCACCCAAGAGACCCAGTACTTC. The V and J genes are TRBV9 and TRBJ2-5; D is unresolved. The germline V gene has CDR1 SGDLS and CDR2 YYNGEE. The CDR3 totals 16 residues. Trimming stripped 3 bases from V and 1 base from J, with 16 bases between.

This clonotype was detected ten times or more. The chain combines TRBV29-1 with TRBJ2-1, with TRBD2 matching over 9 bases. The CDR3 length is 13 residues. The V and J ends lost 3 bases and 7 bases, in that order; junction bases with no gene match: 4. The germline V gene encodes CDR1 SQVTM and CDR2 ANQGSEA. CDR3 residues: CSVEWLAGNEQFF. The CDR3 DNA sequence: TGCAGCGTTGAGTGGCTAGCGGGAAATGAGCAGTTCTTC.

The chain joins TRBV5-6 to TRBJ2-6; the D call may be TRBD1 or TRBD2 (5 bases each). Looked up from germline, CDR1 is SGHDT and CDR2 is YYEEEE. V gave up 6 bases and J gave up 4 bases, with 14 bases separating them. This CDR3 is built from 15 residues. As DNA, the CDR3 is TGTGCCAGCAAATGGGGACGCGGGGGGGCCAACGTCCTGACTTTC. The encoded protein is CASKWGRGGANVLTF.

This clonotype has a count of ten or more. This sequence joins TRBV20-1 and TRBJ2-7; perhaps TRBD2 as D (6 bases). Trimming pared 1 base from V and 7 bases from J, leaving 20 bases between. The CDR3 consists of 15 residues. CDR1 is DFQATT, CDR2 SNEGSKA, per germline (reference sequence). The CDR3 spells CSARAREEYQLEQYF. The CDR3, as DNA: TGCAGTGCTAGAGCTAGGGAGGAATACCAGTTAGAGCAGTACTTC.

CDR3: CASSSSSSSGGAGELFF. The CDR3 nucleotides read TGTGCCAGCAGCTCCTCCTCTTCTAGCGGGGGGGCCGGGGAGCTGTTTTTT. This chain uses TRBV11-1 with TRBJ2-2, with 12 bases aligning to TRBD2. Germline CDR1 is SGHAT and CDR2 is FQDESV (reference sequence). Germline trimming cut 4 bases from V and 6 bases from J; bases unmatched to any gene: 9. There are 17 residues in the CDR3.

Ten or more counts support this clonotype. The rearrangement uses TRBV28 and TRBJ1-1, with 8 bases that match TRBD1. With V trimmed by 6 bases and J by 4 bases, 10 bases remained unmatched. The germline V gene has CDR1 MDHEN and CDR2 SYDVKM. The CDR3 loop spans 15 amino acids. The CDR3 sequence is CASSRRQGLGTEAFF. As DNA, the CDR3 is TGTGCCAGCAGCCGGAGACAGGGGCTGGGCACTGAAGCTTTCTTT. The entire variable domain, with the rest obtained from reference TRBV28 and TRBJ1-1, is as follows: DVKVTQSSRYLVKRTGEKVFLECVQDMDHENMFWYRQDPGLGLRLIYFSYDVKMKEKGDIPEGYSVSREKKERFSLILESASTNQTSMYLCASSRRQGLGTEAFFGQGTRLTVV.

This clonotype has a count of ten or more. The chain couples TRBV20-1 to TRBJ2-1; 9 bases line up with TRBD1. This CDR3 has 14 amino acids. V trimming: 5 bases; J trimming: 2 bases; junction bases outside the gene matches: 4. The V gene's germline CDR1 is DFQATT and CDR2 SNEGSKA (reference sequence). The DNA for the CDR3 is TGCAGTGCTTCCGGACAGGGGCCCTACAATGAGCAGTTCTTC. The encoded protein is CSASGQGPYNEQFF.

On this clonotype: The CDR3 carries no conserved terminal phenylalanine or tryptophan, so it likely arises from a read error. The chain joins TRBV7-9 to TRBJ2-1, with a possible D match to TRBD2 (5 bases). The ends were cut back, 1 base at V and 5 bases at J, with 15 bases in the middle. The CDR3 contains 16 residues. Germline lookup yields CDR1 SEHNR and CDR2 FQNEAQ (reference sequence). The DNA of the CDR3 is TGTGCCAGCAGCTTAGTAGGACCTCCGGAGGACAATGAGCAGTTCCTC. Protein: CASSLVGPPEDNEQFL.

This clonotype came up a few times. The chain is built from TRBV6-5 and TRBJ2-1, with 14 bases lining up with TRBD2. CDR1 and CDR2 from the germline V gene are MNHEY and SVGAGI. V dropped 0 bases and J dropped 2; count of bases not matched to a gene: 12. The CDR3 runs to 21 residues. The CDR3 reads CASSYSPPGLAGVDAYNEQFF. CDR3 in DNA: TGTGCCAGCAGTTACTCCCCTCCGGGACTAGCGGGAGTCGATGCCTACAATGAGCAGTTCTTC.